This T cell receptor (beta chain) was recovered during a study of identical twins. In regard to this clonotype: Its specificity is unknown.

Whole-study results and caveats: With beta out-of-frame sequences, excess sharing by twins was weaker.

Germline V CDR1 and CDR2: ENHRY, SYGVKD. The germline V and J ends were trimmed by 1 base and 4 bases, with 13 bases remaining between them. The CDR3 contains 15 residues. TCRdb reprocessed the 5' RACE reads via MiXCR and lists one record per CDR3 protein. Among around 280,000 distinct CDR3 sequences listed, less than 9% were seen once. The sample also formed part of further work on yellow fever vaccine responses in identical twins.

The J gene is TRBJ2-5, the V gene TRBV10-3; possible D gene TRBD1, 6 bases. The receptor was derived from a woman aged 18-29 years in good health. Sequencing was done on a sample of memory (CD45RO+) T cells sorted from blood. The CDR3 loop reads CAISELQGVAETQYF. Here the CDR3 DNA reads TGTGCCATCAGTGAGTTACAGGGAGTAGCAGAGACCCAGTACTTC.